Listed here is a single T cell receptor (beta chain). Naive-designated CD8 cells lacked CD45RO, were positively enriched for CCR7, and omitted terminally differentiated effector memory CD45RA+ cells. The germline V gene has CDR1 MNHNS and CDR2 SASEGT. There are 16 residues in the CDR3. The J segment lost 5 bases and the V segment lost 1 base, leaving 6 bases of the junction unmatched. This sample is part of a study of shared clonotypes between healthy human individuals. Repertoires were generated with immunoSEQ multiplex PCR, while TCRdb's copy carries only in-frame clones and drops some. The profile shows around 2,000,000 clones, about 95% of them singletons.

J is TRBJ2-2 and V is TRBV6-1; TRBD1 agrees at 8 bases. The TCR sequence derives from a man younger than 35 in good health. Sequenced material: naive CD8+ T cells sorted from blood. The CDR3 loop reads CASSEVWTGLTGELFF. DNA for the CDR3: TGTGCCAGCAGTGAAGTATGGACAGGGCTTACCGGGGAGCTGTTTTTT.